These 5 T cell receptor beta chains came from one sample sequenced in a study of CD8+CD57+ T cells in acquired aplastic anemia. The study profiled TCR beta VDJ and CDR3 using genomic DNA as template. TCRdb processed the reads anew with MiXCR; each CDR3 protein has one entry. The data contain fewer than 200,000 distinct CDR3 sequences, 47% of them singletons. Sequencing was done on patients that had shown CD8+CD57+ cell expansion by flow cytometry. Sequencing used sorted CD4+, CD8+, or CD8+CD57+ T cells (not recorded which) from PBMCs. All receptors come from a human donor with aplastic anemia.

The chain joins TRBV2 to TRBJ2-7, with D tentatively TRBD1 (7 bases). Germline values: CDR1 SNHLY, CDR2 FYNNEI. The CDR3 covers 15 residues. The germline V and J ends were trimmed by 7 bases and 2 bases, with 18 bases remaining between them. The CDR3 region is CASTSSVRGPYEQYF. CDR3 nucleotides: TGTGCCAGCACCTCTAGCGTGAGGGGGCCCTACGAGCAGTACTTC.

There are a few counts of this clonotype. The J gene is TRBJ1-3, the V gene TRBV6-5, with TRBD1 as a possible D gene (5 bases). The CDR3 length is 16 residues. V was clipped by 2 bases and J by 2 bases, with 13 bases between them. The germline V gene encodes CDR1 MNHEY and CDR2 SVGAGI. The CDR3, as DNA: TGTGCCAGCAGTTACGTGGGGGGAGGGACTGGAAACACCATATATTTT. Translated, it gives CASSYVGGGTGNTIYF.

CDR3 sequence reads: CASSLRSGGDYEQYF. DNA for the CDR3: TGTGCCAGCAGCTTACGTAGCGGGGGCGACTACGAGCAGTACTTC. The chain carries TRBV2 and TRBJ2-7; the match to TRBD2 covers 9 bases. The CDR3 has 15 amino acids. Germline CDR1 SNHLY, CDR2 FYNNEI. With 6 bases clipped from V and 3 bases from J, the junction kept 9 bases outside the gene matches.

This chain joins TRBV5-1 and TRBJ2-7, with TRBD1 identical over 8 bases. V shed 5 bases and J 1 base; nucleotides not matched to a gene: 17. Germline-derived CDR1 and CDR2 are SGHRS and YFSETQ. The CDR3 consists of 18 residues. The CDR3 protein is CASRSGTGPRVDSYEQYF. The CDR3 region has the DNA TGCGCCAGCAGGTCCGGGACAGGCCCACGGGTAGATTCCTACGAGCAGTACTTC.

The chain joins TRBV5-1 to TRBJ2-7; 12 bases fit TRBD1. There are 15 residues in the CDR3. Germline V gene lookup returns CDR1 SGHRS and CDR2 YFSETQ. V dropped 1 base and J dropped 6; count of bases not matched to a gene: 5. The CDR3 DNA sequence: TGCGCCAGCAGCTTGCTGGGACAGGGGGCTCTCGAGCAGTACTTC. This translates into CASSLLGQGALEQYF.